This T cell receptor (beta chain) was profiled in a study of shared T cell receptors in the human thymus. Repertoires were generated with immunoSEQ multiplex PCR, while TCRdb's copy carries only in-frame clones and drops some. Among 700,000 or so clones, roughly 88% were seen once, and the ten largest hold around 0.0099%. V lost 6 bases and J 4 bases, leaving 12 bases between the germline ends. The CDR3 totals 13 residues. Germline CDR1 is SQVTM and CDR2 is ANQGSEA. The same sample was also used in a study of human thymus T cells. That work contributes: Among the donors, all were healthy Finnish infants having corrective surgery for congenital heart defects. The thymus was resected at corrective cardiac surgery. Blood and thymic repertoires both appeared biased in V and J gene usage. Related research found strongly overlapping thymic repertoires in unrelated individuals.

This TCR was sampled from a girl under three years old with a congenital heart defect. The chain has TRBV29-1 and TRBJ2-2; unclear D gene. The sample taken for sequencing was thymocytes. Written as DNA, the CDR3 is TGCAGCGTCGTGATAGAGGCCACCGGGGAGCTGTTTTTT. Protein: CSVVIEATGELFF.